Below are 29 T cell receptor beta chains sequenced from a single sample in a study of PD-1 blockade in classical Hodgkin lymphoma (dated by TCRdb to 2018 to 2021). In light of the paper, this sample's time point label describes: cycle 2 day 1 (C2D1) of nivolumab. Every trial patient had relapsed after autologous stem cell transplantation, and cohorts A, B and C differed in prior brentuximab vedotin exposure. The library was made by the immunoSEQ multiplex PCR assay. In its TCRdb copy, this immuneACCESS table keeps in-frame sequences only and misses some clones. Where compared with another copy, unresolved V genes explain less than half of these, and the others have no known cause. Here the sample has over 60,000 clones; 60% to 80% occur a single time. Together, the top ten hold approximately 9.9% of the sample. The source was peripheral blood mononuclear cells (PBMCs), collected before the second cycle of nivolumab. Source of these receptors: a human donor with classical Hodgkin lymphoma.

The chain carries TRBV7-8 and TRBJ2-7; 10 positions match TRBD1. The CDR3 is 15 amino acids. Germline V lookup: CDR1 SGHVS, CDR2 FQNEAQ. V dropped 5 bases and J dropped 2; count of bases not matched to a gene: 6. The CDR3 loop reads CASSPGGTGAYEQYF. Here the CDR3 DNA reads TGTGCCAGCAGCCCCGGGGGGACAGGGGCCTACGAGCAGTACTTC.

This clone was seen only a few times. The sample contains more than one DNA sequence encoding this CDR3. The CDR3 region has the DNA TGTGCCAGCTCACCACCCGGGCAGGGGGGGACTGAAGCTTTCTTT. Its translation is CASSPPGQGGTEAFF. This chain connects TRBV18 to TRBJ1-1, with TRBD1 matching over 7 bases. V lost 0 bases to trimming and J lost 5 bases; unmatched junction nucleotides: 6. The CDR3 totals 15 residues. The germline V gene has CDR1 KGHSH and CDR2 LQKENI.

The chain is built from TRBV11-3 and TRBJ2-3; the match to TRBD2 covers 13 bases. The V segment lost 1 base and the J segment 10 bases; nucleotides outside the gene matches: 2. Germline-derived CDR1 and CDR2 are SGHNT and YENEEA. The CDR3 contains 14 residues. CDR3 sequence: CASSLGTSGGPQYF. The CDR3 DNA sequence: TGTGCCAGCAGCTTAGGGACTAGCGGGGGCCCGCAGTATTTT.

The chain links TRBV6-1 to TRBJ1-1; D ambiguous. The CDR3 runs 14 residues. Trimming removed 8 bases from V and 0 bases from J, with 13 bases in between. Germline loops: CDR1 MNHNS, CDR2 SASEGT. This CDR3 reads CASGLEALNTEAFF. The CDR3 region has the DNA TGTGCCAGCGGTTTGGAGGCTTTGAACACTGAAGCTTTCTTT.

The chain recombines TRBV19 with TRBJ1-1; 8 bases align to TRBD1. V lost 6 bases to trimming and J lost 5 bases; unmatched junction nucleotides: 8. The germline gives CDR1 LNHDA, CDR2 SQIVND (reference sequence). The CDR3 has 14 residues. CDR3 sequence: CASRSTGARTEAFF. The DNA for the CDR3 is TGTGCCAGTAGATCGACAGGGGCGAGGACTGAAGCTTTCTTT.

The chain has TRBV11-3 and TRBJ2-7; 10 bases are shared with TRBD2. V was clipped by 5 bases and J by 3 bases; unmatched bases: 7. The germline V gene has CDR1 SGHNT and CDR2 YENEEA. This CDR3 is 15 amino acids long. CDR3 region: CASSPIAGGIYEQYF. The CDR3, as DNA: TGTGCCAGCAGCCCCATAGCGGGAGGAATCTACGAGCAGTACTTC.

The genes are TRBV5-4 and TRBJ2-5, with 10 positions matching TRBD2. Germline CDR1 reads SGHNT; CDR2 reads YYREEE (reference sequence). This CDR3 is built from 18 residues. V lost 4 bases to trimming and J lost 4 bases; unmatched junction nucleotides: 16. The chain's CDR3 is CASSPPPSGRQDGETQYF. CDR3 bases: TGTGCCAGCAGCCCGCCGCCTAGCGGGAGACAGGATGGAGAGACCCAGTACTTC.

This chain uses TRBV10-3 with TRBJ2-5; 8 nucleotides match TRBD1. The J call may be in error: the DNA end matches TRBJ2-7 better. Germline assignment: CDR1 ENHRY and CDR2 SYGVKD. The CDR3 has 12 residues. The DNA for the CDR3 is TGTGCCATTGGGACAGGTCCCTACGAGCAGTACTTC. This translates into CAIGTGPYEQYF.

The chain recombines TRBV5-8 with TRBJ2-1, with D possibly matching TRBD2 (6 bases). Trimming removed 3 bases at V and 3 bases at J, with 7 bases between. This CDR3 contains 13 residues. The germline CDR1 and CDR2 sequences are SGHTS and YDEGEE. The CDR3 DNA is TGTGCCAGCAGCTGGGACTTCTACAATGAGCAGTTCTTC. Translating gives CASSWDFYNEQFF.

J is TRBJ2-2 and V is TRBV2; 9 nucleotides line up with TRBD1. After removal of 6 bases from V and 4 bases from J, the junction contained 6 bases not matched to a gene. The CDR3 length is 15 residues. Germline V CDR1 and CDR2: SNHLY, FYNNEI. CDR3: CASSLQGAVTGELFF. CDR3 sequence (DNA): TGTGCCAGCAGCCTACAGGGGGCAGTCACCGGGGAGCTGTTTTTT.

V gene TRBV10-1 combines with J gene TRBJ2-1; 12 bases fit TRBD2. CDR1 and CDR2 (germline): WNHNN, SYGVQD (reference sequence). The CDR3 runs 16 residues. V trimming: 3 bases; J trimming: 7 bases; junction bases outside the gene matches: 7. This chain's CDR3 is CASSEASGRGWNEQFF. CDR3 DNA sequence: TGCGCCAGCAGTGAAGCTAGCGGGAGGGGTTGGAATGAGCAGTTCTTC.

V usage is TRBV5-1 and J usage is TRBJ2-1; unclear D gene. Germline CDR1 is SGHRS and CDR2 is YFSETQ. V lost 0 bases and J lost 9, with 10 bases in between. The CDR3 loop spans 13 amino acids. Here the CDR3 reads CASSLDRVGEQFF. Written as DNA, the CDR3 is TGCGCCAGCAGCTTGGACCGGGTGGGTGAGCAGTTCTTC.

The chain employs TRBV10-2 and TRBJ2-1, with TRBD1 matching over 7 bases. Trimming took 4 bases from V and 5 from J; bases not matched to a gene: 8. The germline CDR1 and CDR2 sequences are WSHSY and SAAADI. This CDR3 region has 15 residues. Here the CDR3 reads CASSGIRDRHNEQFF. As DNA, the CDR3 is TGCGCCAGCAGTGGGATCCGGGACAGACACAATGAGCAGTTCTTC.

J is TRBJ1-3 and V is TRBV28; D gene ambiguous. CDR3 size: 15 residues. Deletions cut 6 bases from V and 0 bases from J, with 12 bases between. Germline V gene lookup returns CDR1 MDHEN and CDR2 SYDVKM. CDR3 nucleotides: TGTGCCAGCAGCCTTGAACCCTACTCTGGAAACACCATATATTTT. The encoded protein is CASSLEPYSGNTIYF. The variable domain in full, with the rest retrieved from reference TRBV28 and TRBJ1-3, is DVKVTQSSRYLVKRTGEKVFLECVQDMDHENMFWYRQDPGLGLRLIYFSYDVKMKEKGDIPEGYSVSREKKERFSLILESASTNQTSMYLCASSLEPYSGNTIYFGEGSWLTVV.

The chain is built from TRBV30 and TRBJ1-1; D is unresolved. This CDR3 has 15 amino acids. Germline CDR1 GTSNPN, CDR2 SVGIG (reference sequence). V dropped 1 base and J dropped 3 bases, with 15 bases sitting between them. The CDR3 reads CAWSGGVRVDTEAFF. The CDR3 DNA follows: TGTGCCTGGAGTGGCGGTGTCAGAGTCGACACTGAAGCTTTCTTT. The full variable domain, in which reference TRBV30 and TRBJ1-1 provide the parts outside the CDR3, is SQTIHQWPATLVQPVGSPLSLECTVEGTSNPNLYWYRQAAGRGLQLLFYSVGIGQISSEVPQNLSASRPQDRQFILSSKKLLLSDSGFYLCAWSGGVRVDTEAFFGQGTRLTVV.

Only one count was recorded for this clone. CDR3 region: CASAPEGGPYEQFF. For the CDR3, the DNA is TGTGCTAGTGCCCCGGAAGGGGGGCCTTATGAGCAGTTCTTC. The genes are TRBV12-5 and TRBJ2-1; D is perhaps TRBD1 or TRBD2 (6 bases each). The CDR3 length is 14 residues. V lost 7 bases and J lost 8, with 18 bases in between. Germline loops: CDR1 LGHNT, CDR2 FRNRAP.

The CDR3 bases are TGTGCCAGCAGCTACGGATACACTGAAGCTTTCTTT. Its protein product is CASSYGYTEAFF. This sequence joins TRBV7-6 and TRBJ1-1; no definite D call. Germline CDR1 SGHVS, CDR2 FNYEAQ. This CDR3 spans 12 amino acids. V lost 4 bases to trimming and J lost 3 bases, with 6 bases between them.

This clone was observed a handful of times. The chain has TRBV9 and TRBJ2-5; D possibly corresponds to TRBD2 (6 bases). The CDR3 has 14 residues. Between the trimmed V and J ends, which lost 4 bases and 4 bases, there was a span of 14 bases. Germline V gene lookup returns CDR1 SGDLS and CDR2 YYNGEE. The CDR3 sequence is CASSPYTGVETQYF. The CDR3 DNA follows: TGTGCCAGCAGCCCCTATACGGGGGTAGAGACCCAGTACTTC.

The chain employs TRBV5-5 and TRBJ1-2; D unclear. Trimming stripped 4 bases from V and 13 bases from J, with 20 bases between. Germline assignment: CDR1 SGHKS and CDR2 YYEKEE (reference sequence). The CDR3 consists of 13 residues. CDR3 residues: CASSRGRSEGGTF. The DNA of the CDR3 is TGTGCCAGCAGCCGAGGACGGTCGGAAGGTGGCACCTTC.

This chain links TRBV27 with TRBJ2-5; 9 bases map to TRBD1. Germline V gene data show CDR1 as MNHEY and CDR2 as SMNVEV (reference sequence). The CDR3 runs to 15 residues. Trimming at V came to 3 bases and at J to 5 bases, leaving 7 bases not matched to a gene. DNA of the CDR3: TGTGCCAGCAGTTTTGGGACAGGGAGACTTGAGACCCAGTACTTC. Amino acid sequence: CASSFGTGRLETQYF.

The chain recombines TRBV11-3 with TRBJ2-5; a weak D match, TRBD1 (5 bases). Trimming pared 1 base from V and 5 bases from J, leaving 17 bases between. Germline loops: CDR1 SGHNT, CDR2 YENEEA. CDR3 length equals 16 residues. Written as DNA, the CDR3 is TGTGCCAGCAGCTTAGCTAGGAAGGGGTGGTTGGAGACCCAGTACTTC. It encodes CASSLARKGWLETQYF.

This rearrangement joins TRBV7-2 to TRBJ2-6; perhaps TRBD1 as D (6 bases). The CDR3 consists of 17 residues. With 2 bases removed from V and 0 bases from J, the gap between germline ends came to 11 bases. Germline CDR1 SGHTA, CDR2 FQGNSA. CDR3 protein: CASSLTWDNSGANVLTF. CDR3 DNA sequence: TGTGCCAGCAGCTTAACCTGGGACAACTCTGGGGCCAACGTCCTGACTTTC.

The J gene is TRBJ1-1, the V gene TRBV27, with D maybe TRBD1 (6 bases). Germline V gene data show CDR1 as MNHEY and CDR2 as SMNVEV (reference sequence). Trimming left V 5 bases short and J 1 base short, with 14 bases between. CDR3 length: 15 amino acids. This CDR3 is CASSLGPGANTEAFF. The CDR3 DNA reads as TGTGCCAGCAGTCTAGGCCCAGGGGCGAACACTGAAGCTTTCTTT.

This chain uses TRBV27 with TRBJ2-1; 10 bases are shared with TRBD1. This CDR3 has 17 amino acids. The V and J ends lost 7 bases and 5 bases, in that order; junction bases with no gene match: 14. Germline CDR1 is MNHEY and CDR2 is SMNVEV (reference sequence). CDR3 sequence reads: CASTLALGTGVDNEQFF. Written as DNA, the CDR3 is TGTGCCAGCACCCTCGCCTTAGGGACAGGGGTGGACAATGAGCAGTTCTTC.

The gene calls are TRBV19 and TRBJ1-2; TRBD1 is a possible D gene (5 bases). CDR3 size: 13 residues. With 3 bases removed from V and 8 bases from J, the gap between germline ends came to 13 bases. Per germline, CDR1 LNHDA and CDR2 SQIVND (reference sequence). DNA for the CDR3: TGTGCCAGTAGTATGGGACTCCTCGGCGGCTACACCTTC. It is translated as CASSMGLLGGYTF.

The V gene is TRBV28, the J gene TRBJ2-7; no definite D call. Germline CDR1 reads MDHEN; CDR2 reads SYDVKM. This CDR3 spans 11 amino acids. The V and J ends lost 6 bases and 4 bases respectively, with 7 bases between them. In DNA, the CDR3 is TGTGCCAGCAGCCCCCTGTACGAGCAGTACTTC. Protein: CASSPLYEQYF.

In its sample, this clone was seen once. The rearrangement joins TRBV7-3 to TRBJ2-3; D gene ambiguous. This CDR3 is 13 amino acids long. Trimming took off 5 bases at V and 2 bases at J, with 8 bases between the two ends. In germline, CDR1 is SGHTA, CDR2 FQGTGA. The CDR3 loop is CASSKRNTDTQYF. The CDR3 nucleotides read TGTGCCAGCAGCAAAAGAAACACAGATACGCAGTATTTT.

This clone has only one observation. The rearrangement joins TRBV13 to TRBJ2-1; the match to TRBD1 covers 11 bases. CDR3 length: 16 amino acids. In germline, CDR1 is PRHDT, CDR2 FYEKMQ (reference sequence). V lost 6 bases and J lost 2; bases outside the gene matches: 6. The CDR3 sequence is CASRRRTGGAYNEQFF. CDR3 in DNA: TGTGCCAGCAGAAGACGGACAGGGGGCGCCTACAATGAGCAGTTCTTC.

A note on this clone: The junction departs from germline at one end; a sequencing error may be responsible. The chain is built from TRBV7-7 and TRBJ2-5; tentative D call: TRBD2 (5 bases). Germline assignment: CDR1 SSHAT and CDR2 FNYEAQ (reference sequence). The length of the CDR3 is 15 residues. The CDR3 DNA reads TGTGCTAGCAGCTTAGGACGGCTAGCAAGAGAGACCCAGTACTTC. This sequence encodes CASSLGRLARETQYF.